This TCR beta chain emerged from a study of identical twins. In this sample, this clonotype turned up many times. Per germline, CDR1 MNHNS and CDR2 SASEGT. After removal of 1 base from V and 2 bases from J, the junction contained 0 bases not matched to a gene. This CDR3 is 15 amino acids long. A universal primer site was incorporated via template switching, and the cDNA contained unique molecular identifiers. A single record per CDR3 protein comes from TCRdb applying MiXCR to the 5' RACE reads. The sample includes about 520,000 distinct CDR3 sequences, less than 25% of them seen just once. These data also featured in a second study, about T cells expressing NK-cell markers. That work contributes: Each TCR beta repertoire originated in sorted T cells that were CD3+CD56+NKG2C+, CD3+CD56+NKG2C- or CD3+CD56-NKG2C+. As a fraction of CD8+ T cells, dominant NKG2C+ clonotypes reached roughly 1.0-7.5% in six donors.

Sequencing input: CD4+ T cells sorted from blood. This clonotype originated in a woman younger than 35 in good health. The chain links TRBV6-1 to TRBJ2-7; 12 nucleotides align to TRBD2. The CDR3 region has the DNA TGTGCCAGCAGTGAAGGGACTAGCGGGACCTACGAGCAGTACTTC. It specifies CASSEGTSGTYEQYF.